The rows below give T cell receptor beta chains drawn from one sample of a study of breast tumors, draining lymph nodes, adjacent tissues. TCRdb analysed the multiplex PCR reads with MiXCR anew, one entry per CDR3 protein. The table lists some 15,000 distinct CDR3 sequences, 52% of them singletons, with roughly 17% in the top ten. Sequenced material: tumor-adjacent breast tissue. These receptors all come from a female donor with breast cancer. Some clones in this sample may be carry-over from other donors' samples. Both conserved end residues are part of each CDR3. D genes are given only for firm matches.

D,J,V,CDR3
.,TRBJ2-6,TRBV5-6,CASSTLTGLLAGANVLTF
TRBD1,TRBJ1-1,TRBV20-1,CRRDRQNTEAFF
TRBD2,TRBJ2-7,TRBV19,CATRLAGSYEQYF
.,TRBJ1-5,TRBV10-1,CASLSRVSNQPQHF
.,TRBJ1-1,TRBV7-2,CASSFDGMNTEAFF
.,TRBJ2-2,TRBV19,CASGVWATTGELFF
TRBD2,TRBJ2-1,TRBV7-9,CASSQGVGTSGPSAYNEQFF
.,TRBJ2-3,TRBV11-3,CASGSGPWDTQYF
TRBD1,TRBJ1-5,TRBV12-3/TRBV12-4,CASSPGDRGNNQPQHF
.,TRBJ2-2,TRBV24-1,CATSTGWSGAGELFF
TRBD1,TRBJ1-1,TRBV19,CASSFRDRNTEAFF
.,TRBJ1-1,TRBV5-4,CASSSAGIANTEAFF
.,TRBJ2-7,TRBV6-2/TRBV6-3,CASSHSQVYSYEQYF
.,TRBJ1-2,TRBV13,CASSLGIRPRGYTF
TRBD1,TRBJ2-7,TRBV14,CASSRGQALSYEQYF
.,TRBJ2-3,TRBV12-3/TRBV12-4,CASRLLSGQSDTQCF
TRBD1,TRBJ2-1,TRBV2,CASRDRGYNEQFF
.,TRBJ2-1,TRBV6-5,CASRPATGNNEQFF
.,TRBJ1-2,TRBV2,CASRLDLPYGYTF
.,TRBJ2-5,TRBV7-9,CASSLGQGLEQETQYF
.,TRBJ2-5,TRBV5-6,CAGSLKGQGLAQETQYF
.,TRBJ2-1,TRBV24-1,CATGGVGEQFF
.,TRBJ2-1,TRBV6-5,CASSLVSSGPYNEQFF
.,TRBJ1-2,TRBV6-5,CASSRGSLGYGYTF
.,TRBJ2-7,TRBV4-2,CASSQEFGGYYEQYF
.,TRBJ2-2,TRBV12-3/TRBV12-4,CASSRTRTATGELFF
TRBD2,TRBJ2-7,TRBV14,CASSQTGTSTQQYF
TRBD2,TRBJ2-1,TRBV7-2,CASSLNLGRANEQFF
TRBD2,TRBJ2-5,TRBV4-1,CASSPDPLAGDQETQYF
.,TRBJ2-5,TRBV12-3/TRBV12-4,CASSPTAGDQETQYF
.,TRBJ1-5,TRBV7-7,CASSLALPQPQHF
.,TRBJ1-6,TRBV25-1,CASTPSGVGNNSPLHF